The 10 T cell receptor beta chains in this list originate from one sample, sequenced in a study of CD8 T cells in Susac syndrome. The authors reverse transcribed about 0.45 to 1 ug RNA with random hexamers. TCRdb analysed the immunoSEQ multiplex PCR reads with MiXCR anew, one entry per CDR3 protein. The sample lists about 210,000 distinct CDR3 sequences, 95% occurring once. Sequencing was carried out using CD4+ T cells from PBMCs. All receptors come from a human donor with multiple sclerosis.

V and J are TRBV28 and TRBJ2-4; TRBD2 is a possible D gene (5 bases). Deletions cut 7 bases from V and 0 bases from J, with 16 bases between. The CDR3 runs 16 residues. Germline CDR1 MDHEN, CDR2 SYDVKM. The CDR3 protein is CASTPGGLIAKNIQYF. The CDR3 DNA sequence: TGTGCCAGCACCCCAGGCGGGCTGATAGCCAAAAACATTCAGTACTTC.

V and J are TRBV7-2 and TRBJ2-5, with a possible D match to TRBD2 (6 bases). Germline-derived CDR1 and CDR2 are SGHTA and FQGNSA. The V gene lost 5 bases and the J gene lost 10 bases, with 14 bases spanning the gap. The CDR3 totals 12 residues. CDR3 amino acids: CASSPSGQDQYF. Written as DNA, the CDR3 is TGTGCCAGCAGCCCCAGCGGGCAGGACCAGTACTTC.

This clonotype appeared a single time. The rearrangement links TRBV7-9 to TRBJ2-5; D possibly corresponds to TRBD2 (6 bases). The V gene's germline CDR1 is SEHNR and CDR2 FQNEAQ (reference sequence). Trimming removed 5 bases from V and 3 bases from J, with 10 bases in between. This CDR3 is built from 13 residues. As DNA, the CDR3 is TGTGCCAGCAGCCCGCCGGGAGAAGAGACCCAGTACTTC. Translated: CASSPPGEETQYF.

The V call is TRBV6-5, the J call TRBJ1-2; the D is unclear. Germline V gene data show CDR1 as MNHEY and CDR2 as SVGAGI. The CDR3 totals 12 residues. The V and J ends lost 8 bases and 11 bases respectively, with 18 bases between them. CDR3 amino acids: CASSQAGGFYTF. The DNA of the CDR3 is TGTGCCAGCTCGCAGGCGGGTGGCTTTTACACCTTC.

The chain is built from TRBV30 and TRBJ2-1; TRBD1 might be the D (6 bases). The CDR3 runs 14 residues. Deletions cut 3 bases from V and 7 bases from J, with 16 bases between. Germline values: CDR1 GTSNPN, CDR2 SVGIG (reference sequence). This CDR3 reads CAWRRQGRMNEQFF. CDR3 nucleotide sequence: TGTGCCTGGAGGAGGCAGGGGCGGATGAATGAGCAGTTCTTC.

This CDR3 is CASSREEKLFF. The CDR3 coding sequence is TGTGCCAGCAGCCGGGAGGAAAAACTGTTTTTT. The chain couples TRBV3-1 to TRBJ1-4; D is undetermined. The germline CDR1 and CDR2 sequences are LGHDT and YNNKEL (reference sequence). This CDR3 has 11 residues. V lost 4 bases and J 8 bases, leaving 5 bases between the germline ends.

The chain uses TRBV20-1 and TRBJ1-1; D is uncertain. This CDR3 contains 11 residues. V dropped 6 bases and J dropped 3 bases, with 8 bases sitting between them. Germline CDR1 DFQATT, CDR2 SNEGSKA (reference sequence). CDR3 nucleotide sequence: TGCAGTGCCCCAGAGTACACTGAAGCTTTCTTT. It codes for CSAPEYTEAFF.

The chain couples TRBV11-2 to TRBJ1-1; weak D call: TRBD1 (5 bases). Germline loops: CDR1 SGHAT, CDR2 FQNNGV. The V gene lost 3 bases and the J gene lost 11 bases, with 16 bases spanning the gap. The CDR3 length is 13 residues. The CDR3 nucleotides read TGTGCCAGCAGCTTCGTACAGGAAACTAACGCTTTCTTT. This encodes CASSFVQETNAFF.

V gene TRBV19 combines with J gene TRBJ1-2; 8 bases fit TRBD1. The V and J ends lost 4 bases and 8 bases, in that order; junction bases with no gene match: 12. Germline CDR1 and CDR2: LNHDA and SQIVND (reference sequence). CDR3 length: 15 amino acids. This CDR3 is CASSNEQGVPSGYTF. The DNA of the CDR3 is TGTGCCAGTAGTAACGAACAGGGGGTCCCGAGCGGCTACACCTTC.

This rearrangement joins TRBV5-6 to TRBJ1-2; D possibly corresponds to TRBD1 (5 bases). V gave up 1 base and J gave up 8 bases, with 15 bases separating them. CDR3 length: 14 amino acids. Germline V gives CDR1 SGHDT, CDR2 YYEEEE. CDR3: CASSLRQGRDGYTF. CDR3 in DNA: TGTGCCAGCAGCTTGAGGCAGGGACGAGACGGCTACACCTTC.